Following are 20 T cell receptor beta chains from one sample sequenced in a study of T cell repertoires in cytomegalovirus infection. TCRdb fed the reads into MiXCR, producing one record per CDR3 protein. The sample lists hundreds of thousands of distinct CDR3 sequences, 15% to 20% seen once, with 12% in the top ten. The sequenced material came from PBMCs. The origin of the receptors is a human donor in good health (CMV status not recorded). Some clones in this sample may be carry-over from other donors' samples.

The sample holds a few counts of this clonotype. The chain carries TRBV12-3 or TRBV12-4 and TRBJ2-1, with 8 nucleotides matching TRBD2. J gave up 5 bases and V 6 bases, and 6 bases lay outside the gene matches. This CDR3 comprises 14 residues. CDR3 residues: CASSFGGADNEQFF. The CDR3, as DNA: TGTGCCAGCAGCTTCGGGGGGGCCGACAATGAGCAGTTCTTC.

The sample holds many counts of this clonotype. The CDR3 nucleotides are TGTGCCAGTAGTACACGGAGAGGAGGAGATCAGCCCCAGCATTTT. It is translated as CASSTRRGGDQPQHF. J is TRBJ1-5 and V is TRBV19, with no clear D. The CDR3 loop spans 15 amino acids. V lost 4 bases, J lost 5 bases, and 15 bases lay in between. Germline CDR1 reads LNHDA; CDR2 reads SQIVND (reference sequence).

This clonotype was seen repeatedly, ten times or more. The junction shows a germline mismatch at one end, possibly a read error. The chain links TRBV12-3 or TRBV12-4 to TRBJ1-1; no clear D. The CDR3 extends over 11 amino acids. Written as DNA, the CDR3 is TGTGCCAGCAGTTTATTCGGGATATTCAAATTT. It yields the protein CASSLFGIFKF.

This clonotype turned up a few times. V is TRBV20-1 and J is TRBJ2-2, with TRBD2 identical over 8 bases. Germline V gene data show CDR1 as DFQATT and CDR2 as SNEGSKA (reference sequence). This CDR3 is built from 16 residues. With V trimmed by 1 base and J by 0 bases, 4 bases remained unmatched. This CDR3 reads CSARVPGLANTGELFF. The CDR3 region has the DNA TGCAGTGCTAGAGTACCGGGACTAGCGAACACCGGGGAGCTGTTTTTT.

This clonotype was seen repeatedly, ten times or more. CDR3 protein: CASSQTGGLEAFF. In nucleotides, the CDR3 is TGTGCCAGCAGCCAAACAGGGGGCCTTGAAGCTTTCTTT. The chain couples TRBV7-2 to TRBJ1-1; 9 bases line up with TRBD1. V trimming: 5 bases; J trimming: 7 bases; junction bases outside the gene matches: 5. The CDR3 has 13 residues. Germline loops: CDR1 SGHTA, CDR2 FQGNSA.

This clonotype came up many times. The J gene is TRBJ2-1, the V gene TRBV5-6, with TRBD2 identical over 7 bases. CDR1 SGHDT and CDR2 YYEEEE come from the germline V gene. The CDR3 is 15 amino acids. The J segment lost 6 bases and the V segment lost 0 bases, leaving 6 bases of the junction unmatched. In nucleotides, the CDR3 is TGTGCCAGCAGCTTGGCTGCTAGCGGTCGCAATGAGCAGTTCTTC. Protein product: CASSLAASGRNEQFF.

The genes are TRBV19 and TRBJ1-5, with TRBD1 matching 8 bases. The V gene end was trimmed by 7 bases and the J gene end by 0 bases; junction bases not matched to a gene: 5. The germline V gene encodes CDR1 LNHDA and CDR2 SQIVND (reference sequence). The CDR3 is 15 residues long. CDR3 sequence: CASMAGGSSNQPQHF. In nucleotides, the CDR3 is TGTGCCAGTATGGCAGGGGGCTCTAGCAATCAGCCCCAGCATTTT.

This clonotype was recorded many times. The chain has TRBV28 and TRBJ1-2; D might be TRBD1 (6 bases). Germline assignment: CDR1 MDHEN and CDR2 SYDVKM. V was shortened by 6 bases and J by 3 bases, with 14 bases between the two germline ends. This CDR3 contains 14 residues. The CDR3 DNA follows: TGTGCCAGCAGCCCGGGGGGGGGCCACTATGGCTACACCTTC. The encoded protein is CASSPGGGHYGYTF.

The rearrangement joins TRBV5-4 to TRBJ2-3; 7 bases agree with TRBD2. Looked up from germline, CDR1 is SGHNT and CDR2 is YYREEE (reference sequence). Trimming cost V 2 bases and J 6 bases; bases outside gene matches: 6. This CDR3 has 14 amino acids. The CDR3 DNA sequence: TGTGCCAGCAGCTTCCTAAGCGGGGAGGATACGCAGTATTTT. Protein product: CASSFLSGEDTQYF.

The V gene is TRBV7-9, the J gene TRBJ2-1; D is unresolved. Germline loops: CDR1 SEHNR, CDR2 FQNEAQ (reference sequence). Trimming pared 4 bases from V and 0 bases from J, leaving 10 bases between. This CDR3 contains 15 residues. The CDR3 DNA reads as TGTGCCAGCAGCTCTCAACAAAGCTCCTACAATGAGCAGTTCTTC. Its protein product is CASSSQQSSYNEQFF.

This clonotype showed up many times. Here the CDR3 reads CASSKTGLADTQYF. As DNA, the CDR3 is TGTGCCAGCAGCAAGACAGGGTTGGCAGATACGCAGTATTTT. The chain joins TRBV7-9 to TRBJ2-3, with TRBD1 identical over 7 bases. The CDR3 consists of 14 residues. Germline CDR1 reads SEHNR; CDR2 reads FQNEAQ (reference sequence). The V gene end was trimmed by 5 bases and the J gene end by 4 bases; junction bases not matched to a gene: 6.

The chain combines TRBV6-1 with TRBJ2-6; D uncertain. This CDR3 has 15 residues. Germline V gene sequence: CDR1 MNHNS, CDR2 SASEGT. Trimming stripped 0 bases from V and 1 base from J, with 4 bases between. CDR3 protein: CASSEALSGANVLTF. The CDR3 region has the DNA TGTGCCAGCAGTGAAGCCCTATCTGGGGCCAACGTCCTGACTTTC.

The chain carries TRBV25-1 and TRBJ1-5, with 7 bases that match TRBD1. V dropped 2 bases and J dropped 1; count of bases not matched to a gene: 8. CDR1 MGHDK and CDR2 SYGVNS come from the germline V gene. The length of the CDR3 is 17 residues. CDR3 amino acids: CASSEERRGRSNQPQHF. Here the CDR3 DNA reads TGTGCCAGCAGTGAAGAAAGGAGGGGGCGAAGCAATCAGCCCCAGCATTTT.

This chain connects TRBV7-2 to TRBJ2-1; D remains ambiguous. The CDR3 totals 13 residues. Germline V gene lookup returns CDR1 SGHTA and CDR2 FQGNSA. V was trimmed by 2 bases and J by 5 bases, leaving 7 bases between them. CDR3: CASSLRNNNEQFF. DNA for the CDR3: TGTGCCAGCAGCTTACGGAACAACAATGAGCAGTTCTTC.

This chain links TRBV27 with TRBJ1-5, with TRBD1 matching 7 bases. This CDR3 has 15 residues. The germline V gene encodes CDR1 MNHEY and CDR2 SMNVEV (reference sequence). J lost 1 base, V lost 5 bases, and 5 bases had no gene match. The CDR3 sequence is CASSTQGQSNQPQHF. In nucleotides, the CDR3 is TGTGCCAGCAGTACCCAGGGACAGAGCAATCAGCCCCAGCATTTT.

This clonotype was seen a few times. The chain employs TRBV2 and TRBJ2-7; D not certain. This CDR3 spans 13 amino acids. In germline, CDR1 is SNHLY, CDR2 FYNNEI. Trimming took off 1 base at V and 9 bases at J, with 13 bases between the two ends. CDR3 coding DNA: TGTGCCAGCAGTGAAGAGGGTCCAATTGCGCAGTACTTC. Residues: CASSEEGPIAQYF. The variable domain in full, with the rest retrieved from reference TRBV2 and TRBJ2-7, is EPEVTQTPSHQVTQMGQEVILRCVPISNHLYFYWYRQILGQKVEFLVSFYNNEISEKSEIFDDQFSVERPDGSNFTLKIRSTKLEDSAMYFCASSEEGPIAQYFGPGTRLTVT.

There are a few counts of this clonotype. The rearrangement links TRBV4-1 to TRBJ1-2; 8 bases align to TRBD1. The CDR3 consists of 15 residues. Unmatched junction bases numbered 11, after V lost 2 bases and J lost 9 bases. Germline V gene data show CDR1 as MGHRA and CDR2 as YSYEKL. Written as DNA, the CDR3 is TGCGCCAGCAGCCAACCCGGGACAGGTCACAGGAGCTACACCTTC. Its protein is CASSQPGTGHRSYTF.

The V and J genes are TRBV5-1 and TRBJ2-1; TRBD2 aligns across 7 bases. This CDR3 region has 15 residues. Per germline, CDR1 SGHRS and CDR2 YFSETQ. V shed 4 bases, J shed 4 bases, and the junction held 8 bases outside the gene matches. The DNA for the CDR3 is TGCGCCAGCAGCCCGGGAGCGGGGATTTACAATGAGCAGTTCTTC. Protein: CASSPGAGIYNEQFF.

J is TRBJ2-1 and V is TRBV4-2; tentatively, D is TRBD1 (6 bases). Deletions cut 0 bases from V and 1 base from J, with 16 bases between. CDR3 size: 18 residues. From germline, CDR1 is LGHNA and CDR2 YNFKEQ. CDR3 sequence: CASSQEPRQVISYNEQFF. The CDR3 DNA reads as TGTGCCAGCAGCCAAGAGCCTAGACAGGTTATATCCTACAATGAGCAGTTCTTC.

This clonotype was counted ten times or more. The chain carries TRBV28 and TRBJ2-7; 9 bases align to TRBD2. The V and J ends lost 1 base and 4 bases, in that order; junction bases with no gene match: 2. Germline assignment: CDR1 MDHEN and CDR2 SYDVKM. This CDR3 has 14 residues. This CDR3 is CASSLSAGGYEQYF. Written as DNA, the CDR3 is TGTGCCAGCAGTTTATCAGCGGGGGGATACGAGCAGTACTTC. The full variable domain, completed using reference TRBV28 and TRBJ2-7, is DVKVTQSSRYLVKRTGEKVFLECVQDMDHENMFWYRQDPGLGLRLIYFSYDVKMKEKGDIPEGYSVSREKKERFSLILESASTNQTSMYLCASSLSAGGYEQYFGPGTRLTVT.